This TCR beta chain comes out of a study of cytomegalovirus exposure and HLA in healthy donors (TCRdb year 2017). As for the study more broadly: The roughly 650 repertoires of the first cohort and the 120 or so validation repertoires were produced on the same platform, according to a later analysis. The study was designed to test whether signatures of past pathogen exposure could be identified by cataloging public T cell receptors. In addition to the first cohort of roughly 670 subjects, a separate validation cohort of 130 or so different subjects was used. To predict cytomegalovirus infection status, the study brought together high-throughput TCR immunosequencing, statistical association of individual TCRs with disease status, and machine learning. Results and caveats for the whole study, not just this receptor: In the study, approximately 150 TCR beta chains were listed as associated with cytomegalovirus. Cytomegalovirus status was reported to be diagnosed by the classifier with high specificity and sensitivity in both the original and validation cohorts. The authors suggested that the approach could potentially be extended to other disease states and immunological phenotypes. Three of the identified cytomegalovirus-associated TCR beta chains were confirmed in vitro to be specific for cytomegalovirus antigens. Of the cluster scores, roughly 95% were above 0 in a later analysis, which found that TCRs clustered in the first cohort also tended to co-occur in the 120 validation repertoires. All 120 or so repertoires were used to score co-occurrence in the validation cohort in a later analysis, because that analysis had no HLA typing for the cohort. While some public TCRs were present in many individuals, most TCR sequences turned up only very rarely across donors.

A remark on this clone: Its antigen is unknown. Base qualities are not recorded, but no much larger clone differs from it by a single base.

From cysteine to phenylalanine, the CDR3 is 15 amino acids long. CDR3 DNA is the only sequence kept; it has 45 bases, read in frame from the first base. CDR1 and CDR2 (MNHNS, SASEGT) derive from the germline V gene. Cut back by 3 bases and 1 base, the V and J ends lie 11 bases apart. The library came from the immunoSEQ multiplex PCR assay. The authors processed their data as follows. A statistical classification framework was built to diagnose cytomegalovirus status from the catalog of TCR beta chain sequences. TCRdb limited this immuneACCESS table to in-frame rearrangements with V and J called. A share of clones is missing; checked studies link under half to unresolved V genes, and the rest is unexplained. D and trimming come from the DNA, and the V and J calls and clone size come from that table. The sample records some 260,000 clones, about 90% of which are singletons. The top ten clones comprise 12% of the sample.

Separate from the approximately 700-subject first cohort, the validation cohort of roughly 110 subjects was the group to which the donors belonged. The chain employs TRBV6-1 and TRBJ2-3, with the D gene uncertain. Sequences were obtained from PBMCs. This TCR was sampled from a man aged 18 to 29 in good health and CMV-seropositive. The CDR3 corresponds to CASSENSRGTDTQYF. The nucleotides read TGTGCCAGCAGTGAGAACAGCAGAGGCACAGATACGCAGTATTTT.